This entry lists 10 T cell receptor beta chains sequenced from one sample in a study of spatial heterogeneity in lung cancer (dated by TCRdb to about 2019). Library construction relied on 5' RACE. The sequencer was a NextSeq 500. The public reads were reanalyzed by TCRdb: fastp trimming at Q25, MiXCR alignment, in-frame beta chains only. For every CDR3 protein sequence, its rows merge into one entry that carries the most common genes and DNA. The table for this sample lists 43,000 or so distinct CDR3 sequences; approximately 6.2% of them were counted only once. Clones ranked in the top ten supply roughly two fifths of the sample. The time point label here, explained by the study, means: sample taken at primary tumor resection. Sequencing used PBMCs, obtained at surgery. These receptors originate from a female donor with early-stage non-small cell lung cancer.

This clonotype has ten or more counts. The genes are TRBV12-3 or TRBV12-4 and TRBJ2-4, with D possibly being TRBD2 (6 bases). The CDR3 covers 14 residues. Trimming stripped 3 bases from V and 9 bases from J, with 15 bases between. The CDR3 sequence is CASSLAASGGIQYF. In DNA, the CDR3 is TGTGCCAGCAGTTTGGCAGCATCCGGGGGCATTCAGTACTTC.

CDR3 residues: CSVAWGYGNTIYF. As DNA, the CDR3 is TGCAGCGTTGCTTGGGGATATGGAAACACCATATATTTT. J is TRBJ1-3 and V is TRBV29-1; D uncertain. CDR1 is SQVTM, CDR2 ANQGSEA, per germline. V was shortened by 4 bases and J by 3 bases, with 10 bases between the two germline ends. The CDR3 has 13 amino acids.

This clonotype showed up just a few times. CDR3 residues: CSSGGTGASGYTF. The CDR3 coding sequence is TGCAGCTCCGGCGGGACAGGGGCGAGTGGCTACACCTTC. The chain employs TRBV20-1 and TRBJ1-2; 10 nucleotides line up with TRBD1. The germline gives CDR1 DFQATT, CDR2 SNEGSKA (reference sequence). The CDR3 has 13 residues.

This clonotype was observed many times. This chain joins TRBV9 and TRBJ2-1; perhaps D is TRBD1 or TRBD2 (5 bases each). V was shortened by 4 bases and J by 0 bases, with 14 bases between the two germline ends. This CDR3 region has 16 residues. Germline CDR1 and CDR2: SGDLS and YYNGEE. CDR3 amino acids: CASSQTGDVSYNEQFF. The CDR3 bases are TGTGCCAGCAGCCAAACCGGGGACGTCTCCTACAATGAGCAGTTCTTC.

This clonotype was counted a few times. The V call is TRBV9, the J call TRBJ2-5; D may be TRBD1 (6 bases). The ends were cut back, 0 bases at V and 2 bases at J, with 11 bases in the middle. Germline V gene data show CDR1 as SGDLS and CDR2 as YYNGEE. This CDR3 is 15 amino acids long. The CDR3 protein is CASSVEPGAQETQYF. CDR3 sequence (DNA): TGTGCCAGCAGCGTAGAACCAGGGGCTCAAGAGACCCAGTACTTC.

This clonotype occurred many times. The chain has TRBV4-1 and TRBJ2-1, with TRBD2 identical over 11 bases. The CDR3 length is 21 residues. Germline assignment: CDR1 MGHRA and CDR2 YSYEKL. With V trimmed by 4 bases and J by 0 bases, 17 bases remained unmatched. In DNA form, the CDR3 reads TGCGCCAGCAGCCTCCTTCCGCAGGTAGCGGGGGGGCCTAGCTCCTACAATGAGCAGTTCTTC. Amino acids: CASSLLPQVAGGPSSYNEQFF.

This clonotype was detected many times. The rearrangement joins TRBV7-9 to TRBJ1-5; a possible D gene is TRBD1 (5 bases). Germline V gene sequence: CDR1 SEHNR, CDR2 FQNEAQ (reference sequence). CDR3 length equals 13 residues. V was clipped by 4 bases and J by 1 base, with 5 bases between them. The DNA for the CDR3 is TGTGCCAGCAGCTGGGGGAGCAATCAGCCCCAGCATTTT. Translation: CASSWGSNQPQHF.

CDR3 residues: CASSKESTENTEAFF. The DNA of the CDR3 is TGTGCCAGCAGCAAAGAGAGCACGGAAAACACTGAAGCTTTCTTT. The chain links TRBV21-1 to TRBJ1-1. TRBV21-1 is termed a pseudogene. The CDR3 length is 15 residues.

Many counts were recorded for this clonotype. V usage is TRBV4-1 and J usage is TRBJ1-6, with TRBD1 matching over 9 bases. The germline gives CDR1 MGHRA, CDR2 YSYEKL. V was pared by 3 bases and J by 7 bases, with 4 bases of the junction left unmatched. The CDR3 is made up of 15 amino acids. The CDR3 nucleotides are TGCGCCAGCAGCCAGGACAGGGGAAGAAATTCACCCCTCCACTTT. Translated: CASSQDRGRNSPLHF.

This clonotype was counted a few times. The chain couples TRBV12-3 or TRBV12-4 to TRBJ2-3; 10 bases agree with TRBD2. J gave up 2 bases and V 7 bases, and 3 bases lay outside the gene matches. CDR3 length: 14 amino acids. The CDR3 is CASNLAGVTDTQYF. CDR3 nucleotide sequence: TGTGCCAGCAACCTAGCGGGGGTCACAGATACGCAGTATTTT.